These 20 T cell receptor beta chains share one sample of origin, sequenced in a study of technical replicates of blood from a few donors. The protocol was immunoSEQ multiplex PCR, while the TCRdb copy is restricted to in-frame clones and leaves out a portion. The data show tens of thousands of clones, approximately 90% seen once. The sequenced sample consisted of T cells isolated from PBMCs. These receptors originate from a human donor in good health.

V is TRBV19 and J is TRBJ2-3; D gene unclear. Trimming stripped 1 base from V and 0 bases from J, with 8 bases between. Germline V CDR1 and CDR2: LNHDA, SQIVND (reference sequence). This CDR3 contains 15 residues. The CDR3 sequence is CASSIGAISTDTQYF. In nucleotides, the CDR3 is TGTGCCAGTAGTATAGGTGCTATTAGCACAGATACGCAGTATTTT.

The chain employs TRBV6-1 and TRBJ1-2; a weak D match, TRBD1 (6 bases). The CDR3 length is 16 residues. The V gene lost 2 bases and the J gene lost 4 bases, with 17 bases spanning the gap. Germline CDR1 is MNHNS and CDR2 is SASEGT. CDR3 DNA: TGTGCCAGCAGTGAATCCTTTTGGGGGCTCTCCTATGGCTACACCTTC. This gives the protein CASSESFWGLSYGYTF.

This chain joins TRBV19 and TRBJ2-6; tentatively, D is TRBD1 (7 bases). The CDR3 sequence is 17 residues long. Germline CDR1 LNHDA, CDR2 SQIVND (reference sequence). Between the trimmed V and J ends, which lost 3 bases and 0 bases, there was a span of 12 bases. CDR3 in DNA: TGTGCCAGTAGTATGGAGGGGGCCGCCTCTGGGGCCAACGTCCTGACTTTC. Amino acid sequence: CASSMEGAASGANVLTF.

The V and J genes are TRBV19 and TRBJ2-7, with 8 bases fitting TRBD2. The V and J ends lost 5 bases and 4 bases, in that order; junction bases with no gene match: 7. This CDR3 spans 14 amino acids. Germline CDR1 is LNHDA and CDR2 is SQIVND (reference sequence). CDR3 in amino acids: CASSASLAGYEQYF. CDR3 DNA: TGTGCCAGTAGTGCATCTTTAGCGGGATACGAGCAGTACTTC.

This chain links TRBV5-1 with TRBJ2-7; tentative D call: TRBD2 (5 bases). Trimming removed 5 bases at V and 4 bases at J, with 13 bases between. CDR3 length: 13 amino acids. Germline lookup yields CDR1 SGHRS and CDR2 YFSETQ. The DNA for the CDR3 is TGCGCCAGCAGGCCGGGGAGTGCATACGAGCAGTACTTC. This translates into CASRPGSAYEQYF.

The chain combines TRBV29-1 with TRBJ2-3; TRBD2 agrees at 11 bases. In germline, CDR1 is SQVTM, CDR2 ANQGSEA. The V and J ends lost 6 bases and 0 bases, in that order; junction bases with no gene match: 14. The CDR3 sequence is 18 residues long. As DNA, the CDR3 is TGCAGCGTAGCTAGCGGGGGGACCTCCATCACAAGCACAGATACGCAGTATTTT. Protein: CSVASGGTSITSTDTQYF.

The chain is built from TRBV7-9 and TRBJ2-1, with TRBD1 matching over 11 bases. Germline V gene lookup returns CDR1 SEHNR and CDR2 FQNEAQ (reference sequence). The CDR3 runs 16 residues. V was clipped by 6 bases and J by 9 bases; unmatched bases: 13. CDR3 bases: TGTGCCAGCAGAGATGGGGGACAGGGGGTTGAAAGTGAGCAGTTCTTC. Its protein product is CASRDGGQGVESEQFF.

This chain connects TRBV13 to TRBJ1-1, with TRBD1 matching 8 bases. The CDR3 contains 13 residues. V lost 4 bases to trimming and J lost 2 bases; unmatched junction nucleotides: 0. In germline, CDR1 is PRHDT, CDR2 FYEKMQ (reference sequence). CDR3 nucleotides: TGTGCCAGCAGCTCAGGGGGCAACACTGAAGCTTTCTTT. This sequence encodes CASSSGGNTEAFF.

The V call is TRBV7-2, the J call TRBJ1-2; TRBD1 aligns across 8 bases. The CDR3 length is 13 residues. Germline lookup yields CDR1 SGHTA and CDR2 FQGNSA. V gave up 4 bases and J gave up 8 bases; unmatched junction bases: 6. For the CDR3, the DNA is TGTGCCAGCAGCTATTACGGACAGGGCGGCTACACCTTC. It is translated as CASSYYGQGGYTF.

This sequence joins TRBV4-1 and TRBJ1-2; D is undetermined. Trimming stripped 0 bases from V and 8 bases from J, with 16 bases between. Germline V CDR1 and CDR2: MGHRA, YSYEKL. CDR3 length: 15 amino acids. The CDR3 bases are TGCGCCAGCAGCCAAGATTCTTCCGGGGTCGGCGGCTACACCTTC. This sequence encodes CASSQDSSGVGGYTF.

CDR3 loop: CASSQPYSGSETQYF. The CDR3 DNA sequence: TGCGCCAGCAGCCAACCCTATAGCGGGAGTGAGACCCAGTACTTC. The chain recombines TRBV4-1 with TRBJ2-5; 9 bases are a match to TRBD2. The germline CDR1 and CDR2 sequences are MGHRA and YSYEKL. With 2 bases clipped from V and 5 bases from J, the junction kept 6 bases outside the gene matches. The CDR3 runs 15 residues.

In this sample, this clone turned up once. CDR3 residues: CASSSWTGTYGYTF. Here the CDR3 DNA reads TGTGCCAGCAGTTCTTGGACAGGGACCTATGGCTACACCTTC. V gene TRBV27 combines with J gene TRBJ1-2; 8 bases agree with TRBD1. V was pared by 4 bases and J by 4 bases, with 5 bases of the junction left unmatched. Germline CDR1 MNHEY, CDR2 SMNVEV (reference sequence). The CDR3 loop spans 14 amino acids.

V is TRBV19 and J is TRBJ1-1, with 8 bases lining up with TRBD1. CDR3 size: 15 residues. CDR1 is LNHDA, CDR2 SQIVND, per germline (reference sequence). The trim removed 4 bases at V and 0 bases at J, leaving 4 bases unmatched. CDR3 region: CASSTRDRMNTEAFF. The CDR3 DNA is TGTGCCAGTAGTACCCGGGACAGGATGAACACTGAAGCTTTCTTT.

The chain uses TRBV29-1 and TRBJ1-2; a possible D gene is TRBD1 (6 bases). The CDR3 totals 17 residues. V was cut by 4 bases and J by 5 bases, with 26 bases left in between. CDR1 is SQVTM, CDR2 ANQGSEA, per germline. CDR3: CSVGEQGFTDPVYGYTF. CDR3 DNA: TGCAGCGTTGGGGAACAGGGATTTACGGATCCTGTGTATGGCTACACCTTC.

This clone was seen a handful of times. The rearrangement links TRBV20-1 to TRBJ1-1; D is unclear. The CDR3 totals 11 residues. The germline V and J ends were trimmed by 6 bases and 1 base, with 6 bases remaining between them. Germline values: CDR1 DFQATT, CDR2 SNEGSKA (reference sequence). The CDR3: CSARENTEAFF. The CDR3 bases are TGCAGTGCGAGGGAGAACACTGAAGCTTTCTTT.

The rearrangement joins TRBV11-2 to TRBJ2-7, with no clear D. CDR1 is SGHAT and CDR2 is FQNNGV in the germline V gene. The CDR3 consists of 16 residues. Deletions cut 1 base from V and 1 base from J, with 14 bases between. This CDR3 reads CASSLVVLQLSYEQYF. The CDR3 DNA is TGTGCCAGCAGCTTAGTCGTATTACAGCTTTCCTACGAGCAGTACTTC.

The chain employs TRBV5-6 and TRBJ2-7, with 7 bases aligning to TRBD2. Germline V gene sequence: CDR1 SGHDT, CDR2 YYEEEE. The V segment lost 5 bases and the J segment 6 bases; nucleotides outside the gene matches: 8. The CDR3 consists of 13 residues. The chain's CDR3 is CASRVWGGGEQYF. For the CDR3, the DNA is TGTGCCAGCAGGGTTTGGGGCGGGGGCGAGCAGTACTTC.

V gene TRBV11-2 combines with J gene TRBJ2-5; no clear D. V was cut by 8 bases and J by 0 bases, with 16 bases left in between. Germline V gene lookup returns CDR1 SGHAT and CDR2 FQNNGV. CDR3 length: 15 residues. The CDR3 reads CASVPSPRYQETQYF. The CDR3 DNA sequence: TGTGCCAGCGTACCTTCGCCACGGTACCAAGAGACCCAGTACTTC.

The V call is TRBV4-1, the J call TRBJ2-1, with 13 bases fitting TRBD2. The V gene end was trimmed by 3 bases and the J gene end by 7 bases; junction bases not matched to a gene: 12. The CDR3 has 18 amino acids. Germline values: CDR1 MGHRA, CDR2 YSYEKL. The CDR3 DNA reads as TGCGCCAGCAGCCACGGGACTAGCGGGAACACCAGGAGTAATGAGCAGTTCTTC. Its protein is CASSHGTSGNTRSNEQFF.

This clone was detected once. The CDR3: CASSLGGSGTSYEQYF. CDR3 DNA: TGTGCCAGCAGCTTGGGTGGTAGCGGCACCTCCTACGAGCAGTACTTC. The rearrangement uses TRBV5-6 and TRBJ2-7, with D possibly TRBD2 on 6 matching bases. The CDR3 loop spans 16 amino acids. Trimming took off 0 bases at V and 0 bases at J, with 13 bases between the two ends. Looked up from germline, CDR1 is SGHDT and CDR2 is YYEEEE.